The 14 T cell receptor beta chains listed next were all sequenced from one sample in a study of cytomegalovirus exposure and HLA in healthy donors (dated by TCRdb to about 2017). To prepare the library, the immunoSEQ multiplex PCR assay was applied. The multiplex PCR relied on a mix of 60 forward primers for TCR Vbeta segments and 13 reverse primers for TCR Jbeta segments. As stored in TCRdb, this immuneACCESS dataset retains in-frame rearrangements with V and J assigned. A fraction of the clones does not appear; measured against another copy, unresolved V genes explain less than half of the discrepancy, and the remainder lacks a known reason. The sample table records about 160,000 clones; roughly 85% of these occur just once. Over 0.95% of the sample is taken by the ten largest. The specimen sequenced was PBMCs. Receptors originate from a woman aged 45 to 65 in good health and CMV-seropositive.

V is TRBV5-6 and J is TRBJ1-1; no clear D. Germline V gives CDR1 SGHDT, CDR2 YYEEEE. The CDR3 totals 15 residues. The germline V and J ends were trimmed by 1 base and 0 bases, with 10 bases remaining between them. The CDR3 here is CASSLRSGLNTEAFF. CDR3 in DNA: TGTGCCAGCAGCTTGAGGTCGGGATTGAACACTGAAGCTTTCTTT.

DNA for the CDR3: TGTGCCAGCAGTCCGGACAGGGGGCATGAAAAACTGTTTTTT. Its translation is CASSPDRGHEKLFF. The chain carries TRBV6-6 and TRBJ1-4; 11 nucleotides align to TRBD1. Germline-derived CDR1 and CDR2 are MNHNY and SVGAGI (reference sequence). V lost 5 bases to trimming and J lost 6 bases; unmatched junction nucleotides: 2. The CDR3 has 14 amino acids.

This chain joins TRBV25-1 and TRBJ1-6; perhaps TRBD1 as D (6 bases). Between the trimmed V and J ends, which lost 6 bases and 10 bases, there was a span of 10 bases. Per the germline V gene, CDR1 is MGHDK and CDR2 is SYGVNS. This CDR3 is 12 amino acids long. CDR3 coding DNA: TGTGCCAGCAGACAGGGAACCTCACCCCTCCACTTT. Translating gives CASRQGTSPLHF.

The chain links TRBV9 to TRBJ2-1, with 9 bases matching TRBD2. Germline values: CDR1 SGDLS, CDR2 YYNGEE. Trimming took 4 bases from V and 3 from J; bases not matched to a gene: 5. The CDR3 spans 15 residues. CDR3 region: CASSPRTSVYNEQFF. CDR3 nucleotides: TGTGCCAGCAGCCCCCGGACTAGCGTCTACAATGAGCAGTTCTTC.

The chain employs TRBV7-9 and TRBJ1-2; D gene uncertain. From germline, CDR1 is SEHNR and CDR2 FQNEAQ (reference sequence). The V end lost 7 bases, the J end lost 5 bases, and 11 bases lay between the germline ends. This CDR3 is 12 amino acids long. The CDR3 DNA reads TGTGCCAGCACACCCGGGGATTATGGCTACACCTTC. As protein: CASTPGDYGYTF.

This sequence joins TRBV5-1 and TRBJ2-1, with a tentative D call TRBD1 (5 bases). The CDR3 covers 16 residues. Trimming stripped 0 bases from V and 2 bases from J, with 12 bases between. Germline V gene sequence: CDR1 SGHRS, CDR2 YFSETQ. The DNA for the CDR3 is TGCGCCAGCAGCTTGGCCCAAACAGGCCCCTACAATGAGCAGTTCTTC. Translating it yields CASSLAQTGPYNEQFF.

V is TRBV29-1 and J is TRBJ1-1; a weak D match, TRBD1 (5 bases). Germline loops: CDR1 SQVTM, CDR2 ANQGSEA. The CDR3 is 12 amino acids. The V gene lost 7 bases and the J gene lost 4 bases, with 13 bases spanning the gap. CDR3 sequence (DNA): TGCAGCGCCCCTGACCAGGGCACTGAAGCTTTCTTT. It specifies CSAPDQGTEAFF.

This clone was found once. This rearrangement joins TRBV19 to TRBJ1-2; weak D call: TRBD1 (6 bases). The germline V gene has CDR1 LNHDA and CDR2 SQIVND (reference sequence). This CDR3 spans 12 amino acids. Trimming took off 6 bases at V and 5 bases at J, with 10 bases between the two ends. CDR3 nucleotide sequence: TGTGCCAGTAGCTACACAGGGTATGGCTACACCTTC. Translated, it gives CASSYTGYGYTF.

This chain joins TRBV7-9 and TRBJ1-4; D not certain. The CDR3 spans 14 residues. Between the trimmed V and J ends, which lost 3 bases and 8 bases, there was a span of 13 bases. The V gene's germline CDR1 is SEHNR and CDR2 FQNEAQ (reference sequence). For the CDR3, the DNA is TGTGCCAGCAGCTTGACGAGCCCCGGGGAAAAACTGTTTTTT. Protein sequence: CASSLTSPGEKLFF.

The CDR3 DNA is TGTGCCAGTACCCTTCGGACAGGGGGCTATGGAAACACCATATATTTT. It codes for CASTLRTGGYGNTIYF. The chain combines TRBV19 with TRBJ1-3; TRBD1 agrees at 11 bases. V lost 7 bases, J lost 3 bases, and 8 bases stayed unmatched. Germline V gives CDR1 LNHDA, CDR2 SQIVND (reference sequence). This CDR3 contains 16 residues.

The chain has TRBV10-2 and TRBJ1-2; D is possibly TRBD1 (5 bases). CDR1 WSHSY and CDR2 SAAADI come from the germline V gene. With 2 bases removed from V and 4 bases from J, the gap between germline ends came to 11 bases. The CDR3 length is 14 residues. CDR3 in DNA: TGCGCCAGCAGTGAGGGACAAATCGCCTATGGCTACACCTTC. This sequence encodes CASSEGQIAYGYTF.

The J gene is TRBJ2-1, the V gene TRBV5-1; 9 bases match TRBD1. CDR3 length: 15 amino acids. With 1 base clipped from V and 4 bases from J, the junction kept 3 bases outside the gene matches. Looked up from germline, CDR1 is SGHRS and CDR2 is YFSETQ. The CDR3 coding sequence is TGCGCCAGCAGCTTGACAGGGGGCGAATACAATGAGCAGTTCTTC. This gives the protein CASSLTGGEYNEQFF.

This chain joins TRBV5-6 and TRBJ2-5; TRBD1 aligns across 8 bases. The J call is uncertain, as TRBJ2-7 better fits the DNA end. The germline CDR1 and CDR2 sequences are SGHDT and YYEEEE. The CDR3 is 15 amino acids. The chain's CDR3 is CASSLRQGKIYEQYF. The CDR3 region has the DNA TGTGCCAGCAGCTTACGACAGGGGAAGATCTACGAGCAGTACTTC.

The chain recombines TRBV7-2 with TRBJ1-2, with 11 bases fitting TRBD1. Germline loops: CDR1 SGHTA, CDR2 FQGNSA. V was pared by 6 bases and J by 8 bases, with 5 bases of the junction left unmatched. There are 13 residues in the CDR3. CDR3 in amino acids: CASSGQGASGYTF. CDR3 DNA sequence: TGTGCCAGCAGTGGACAGGGGGCTAGCGGCTACACCTTC.